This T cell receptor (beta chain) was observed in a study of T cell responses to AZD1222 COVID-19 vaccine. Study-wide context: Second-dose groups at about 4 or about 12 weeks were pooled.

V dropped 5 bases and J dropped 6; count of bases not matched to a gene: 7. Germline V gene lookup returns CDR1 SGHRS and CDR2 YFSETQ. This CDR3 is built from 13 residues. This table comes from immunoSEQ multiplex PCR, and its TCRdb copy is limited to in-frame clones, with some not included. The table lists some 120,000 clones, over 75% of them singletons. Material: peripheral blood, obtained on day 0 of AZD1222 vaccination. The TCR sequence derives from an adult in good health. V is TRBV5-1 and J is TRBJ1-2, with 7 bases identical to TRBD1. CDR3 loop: CASRHGTVDGYTF. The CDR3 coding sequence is TGCGCCAGCAGACACGGGACAGTCGATGGCTACACCTTC.